These 28 T cell receptor beta chains originate from one sample sequenced in a study of cytomegalovirus exposure and HLA in healthy donors. Primers included in the PCR were 60 Vbeta and 13 Jbeta primers. Sequencing was performed with immunoSEQ multiplex PCR; in TCRdb, only in-frame clones are kept and a portion is missing. The repertoire has 150,000 to 200,000 clones, about 79% of them found once; the top ten carry about 1.5%. Sequencing was carried out using PBMCs. The receptors originated from a man aged 18 to 30 in good health and CMV-seronegative.

The rearrangement uses TRBV7-9 and TRBJ1-2, with a tentative D call TRBD1 (5 bases). There are 15 residues in the CDR3. Per the germline V gene, CDR1 is SEHNR and CDR2 is FQNEAQ (reference sequence). V dropped 5 bases and J dropped 0 bases, with 13 bases sitting between them. CDR3 nucleotide sequence: TGTGCCAGCAGCCTCTCGACAGCCGCTAACTATGGCTACACCTTC. Amino acid sequence: CASSLSTAANYGYTF.

The count of this clone is one. The chain couples TRBV6-5 to TRBJ1-2; D unresolved. V lost 2 bases, J lost 6 bases, and 10 bases lay in between. CDR3 length: 13 residues. Germline loops: CDR1 MNHEY, CDR2 SVGAGI. In DNA form, the CDR3 reads TGTGCCAGCAGTTACGTCCAGGCTGATGGCTACACCTTC. As protein: CASSYVQADGYTF.

The chain carries TRBV7-3 and TRBJ2-2; the match to TRBD1 covers 8 bases. Germline CDR1 SGHTA, CDR2 FQGTGA. CDR3 length equals 17 residues. The J segment lost 0 bases and the V segment lost 4 bases, leaving 7 bases of the junction unmatched. This CDR3 is CASSSRQGLTNTGELFF. Written as DNA, the CDR3 is TGTGCCAGCAGCTCCCGACAGGGGCTGACGAACACCGGGGAGCTGTTTTTT.

The V and J genes are TRBV7-2 and TRBJ2-5, with 9 bases fitting TRBD2. The CDR3 sequence is 15 residues long. Trimming took 5 bases from V and 2 from J; bases not matched to a gene: 6. Germline V gene sequence: CDR1 SGHTA, CDR2 FQGNSA. The CDR3 protein is CASSALAGGQETQYF. The CDR3 DNA sequence: TGTGCCAGCAGCGCTCTCGCGGGGGGGCAAGAGACCCAGTACTTC.

Points on this clone: Distinct nucleotide sequences in the sample also encode this CDR3. The V call is TRBV11-2, the J call TRBJ1-1; D is uncertain. The V gene lost 4 bases and the J gene lost 2 bases, with 11 bases spanning the gap. Germline V gene data show CDR1 as SGHAT and CDR2 as FQNNGV. The CDR3 has 14 amino acids. The CDR3 DNA is TGTGCCAGCAGCTCCGCCGGGAGCAACACTGAAGCTTTCTTT. It codes for CASSSAGSNTEAFF.

The chain uses TRBV9 and TRBJ1-2; D gene uncertain. The V end was cut by 0 bases, the J end by 2 bases, with 5 bases between. CDR1 and CDR2 (germline): SGDLS, YYNGEE. This CDR3 region has 13 residues. The CDR3 nucleotides are TGTGCCAGCAGCGTAGAACGGAACTATGGCTACACCTTC. As protein: CASSVERNYGYTF.

The rearrangement joins TRBV28 to TRBJ1-2; TRBD1 might be the D (6 bases). CDR3 length: 14 amino acids. Germline assignment: CDR1 MDHEN and CDR2 SYDVKM. Deletions cut 6 bases from V and 5 bases from J, with 16 bases between. The CDR3 sequence is CASSSYRVGYGYTF. The CDR3 coding sequence is TGTGCCAGCAGCTCATACAGGGTCGGGTATGGCTACACCTTC.

The chain is built from TRBV6-4 and TRBJ2-5, with TRBD2 identical over 8 bases. The ends lost 4 bases at V and 5 bases at J; junction bases unmatched: 9. CDR3 length: 15 amino acids. Germline CDR1 is MRHNA and CDR2 is SNTAGT. Here the CDR3 reads CASSASGSPGETQYF. The CDR3 DNA follows: TGTGCCAGCAGTGCTAGCGGGTCCCCAGGGGAGACCCAGTACTTC.

The J gene is TRBJ2-3, the V gene TRBV5-1; possibly TRBD2 for D (6 bases). This CDR3 comprises 17 residues. Germline V gene data show CDR1 as SGHRS and CDR2 as YFSETQ. Trimming pared 0 bases from V and 0 bases from J, leaving 14 bases between. CDR3 sequence (DNA): TGCGCCAGCAGCTTGGGCCGTACGACTAGAAGCACAGATACGCAGTATTTT. Its protein is CASSLGRTTRSTDTQYF.

This chain links TRBV28 with TRBJ1-2, with D uncertain. The germline CDR1 and CDR2 sequences are MDHEN and SYDVKM. The CDR3 length is 14 residues. Deletions cut 2 bases from V and 1 base from J, with 8 bases between. CDR3: CASSLDGLNYGYTF. The CDR3 DNA follows: TGTGCCAGCAGTTTAGACGGACTTAACTATGGCTACACCTTC.

This clone was seen only once. This rearrangement joins TRBV27 to TRBJ1-2; D gene unclear. The V gene lost 0 bases and the J gene lost 4 bases, with 9 bases spanning the gap. Per germline, CDR1 MNHEY and CDR2 SMNVEV (reference sequence). CDR3 size: 14 residues. The CDR3 DNA follows: TGTGCCAGCAGTTTATCGGGCAGCCGCTATGGCTACACCTTC. Translated, it gives CASSLSGSRYGYTF.

This chain joins TRBV7-6 and TRBJ2-7; 11 bases are a match to TRBD1. Germline V gene data show CDR1 as SGHVS and CDR2 as FNYEAQ. V lost 1 base, J lost 4 bases, and 9 bases stayed unmatched. The CDR3 contains 17 residues. CDR3 nucleotide sequence: TGTGCCAGCAGCTTAGTTGGACAGGGGGCCGCCCAATACGAGCAGTACTTC. Its translation is CASSLVGQGAAQYEQYF. The complete variable domain, with remaining parts taken from reference TRBV7-6 and TRBJ2-7, reads GAGVSQSPRYKVTKRGQDVALRCDPISGHVSLYWYRQALGQGPEFLTYFNYEAQQDKSGLPNDRFSAERPEGSISTLTIQRTEQRDSAMYRCASSLVGQGAAQYEQYFGPGTRLTVT.

The genes are TRBV2 and TRBJ2-6; a weak D match, TRBD1 (5 bases). CDR1 and CDR2 from the germline V gene are SNHLY and FYNNEI. The length of the CDR3 is 17 residues. Trimming removed 8 bases from V and 0 bases from J, with 17 bases in between. CDR3: CASQYRDRYSGANVLTF. Written as DNA, the CDR3 is TGTGCCAGCCAATACCGAGACAGATACTCTGGGGCCAACGTCCTGACTTTC. Full variable domain (missing parts from reference TRBV2 and TRBJ2-6): EPEVTQTPSHQVTQMGQEVILRCVPISNHLYFYWYRQILGQKVEFLVSFYNNEISEKSEIFDDQFSVERPDGSNFTLKIRSTKLEDSAMYFCASQYRDRYSGANVLTFGAGSRLTVL.

The V and J genes are TRBV5-4 and TRBJ2-3; 8 bases map to TRBD2. The CDR3 consists of 14 residues. With V trimmed by 0 bases and J by 8 bases, 5 bases remained unmatched. Germline lookup yields CDR1 SGHNT and CDR2 YYREEE (reference sequence). CDR3 bases: TGTGCCAGCAGCTTGGGTGGACTAGCCGCTACGCAGTATTTT. Amino acid sequence: CASSLGGLAATQYF.

V gene TRBV19 combines with J gene TRBJ2-5, with 12 nucleotides matching TRBD2. The CDR3 length is 14 residues. J gave up 5 bases and V 5 bases, and 3 bases lay outside the gene matches. Germline-derived CDR1 and CDR2 are LNHDA and SQIVND (reference sequence). The CDR3 protein is CASSLLAGGETQYF. CDR3 DNA: TGTGCCAGTAGTCTACTAGCGGGGGGCGAGACCCAGTACTTC.

This sequence joins TRBV5-1 and TRBJ1-4, with TRBD1 as a possible D gene (5 bases). V was shortened by 5 bases and J by 4 bases, with 12 bases between the two germline ends. Germline lookup yields CDR1 SGHRS and CDR2 YFSETQ. The CDR3 is made up of 14 amino acids. The CDR3 reads CASRGQGGNEKLFF. The CDR3 nucleotides are TGCGCCAGCAGGGGGCAGGGCGGTAATGAAAAACTGTTTTTT.

The J gene is TRBJ2-1, the V gene TRBV5-1, with 7 bases matching TRBD1. The germline V gene has CDR1 SGHRS and CDR2 YFSETQ. Trimming cost V 4 bases and J 7 bases; bases outside gene matches: 11. The CDR3 covers 15 residues. The CDR3 nucleotides are TGCGCCAGCAGCCAGGGGGAACTCCAAAGTAATGAGCAGTTCTTC. Protein product: CASSQGELQSNEQFF.

This clone was picked up a small number of times. V usage is TRBV5-1 and J usage is TRBJ2-7; 12 bases align to TRBD1. With V trimmed by 4 bases and J by 7 bases, 15 bases remained unmatched. CDR1 is SGHRS and CDR2 is YFSETQ in the germline V gene. This CDR3 has 17 residues. The CDR3 here is CASSPPQRGTGGREQYF. Here the CDR3 DNA reads TGCGCCAGCAGCCCCCCCCAGAGGGGGACAGGGGGCAGAGAGCAGTACTTC.

The chain has TRBV19 and TRBJ1-2, with 9 bases matching TRBD1. V shed 5 bases, J shed 4 bases, and the junction held 8 bases outside the gene matches. The CDR3 has 15 residues. Germline CDR1 and CDR2: LNHDA and SQIVND (reference sequence). The CDR3 DNA follows: TGTGCCAGTAGTGGACCGGGACAGGGACTCTATGGCTACACCTTC. Residues: CASSGPGQGLYGYTF. Using reference TRBV19 and TRBJ1-2 for the parts outside the CDR3, the full variable domain is DGGITQSPKYLFRKEGQNVTLSCEQNLNHDAMYWYRQDPGQGLRLIYYSQIVNDFQKGDIAEGYSVSREKKESFPLTVTSAQKNPTAFYLCASSGPGQGLYGYTFGSGTRLTVV.

The gene calls are TRBV10-3 and TRBJ2-1; TRBD2 matches 8 bases. There are 15 residues in the CDR3. Germline V gene sequence: CDR1 ENHRY, CDR2 SYGVKD. V trimming: 6 bases; J trimming: 2 bases; junction bases outside the gene matches: 6. The CDR3 DNA sequence: TGTGCCATCAGCTCGCGGGGGGCTACCTACAATGAGCAGTTCTTC. Translated, it gives CAISSRGATYNEQFF.

The CDR3 DNA is TGTGCCAGCAGCCGCCGGGACAGGGGTGTACCCTACGAGCAGTACTTC. Translation gives CASSRRDRGVPYEQYF. The chain is built from TRBV4-2 and TRBJ2-7, with 10 bases lining up with TRBD1. V shed 4 bases, J shed 2 bases, and the junction held 8 bases outside the gene matches. Germline V gene lookup returns CDR1 LGHNA and CDR2 YNFKEQ. The CDR3 is 16 amino acids.

V and J are TRBV7-9 and TRBJ2-6, with D tentatively TRBD2 (6 bases). The germline V and J ends were trimmed by 5 bases and 0 bases, with 11 bases remaining between them. The germline V gene has CDR1 SEHNR and CDR2 FQNEAQ (reference sequence). The CDR3 contains 16 residues. The DNA of the CDR3 is TGTGCCAGCAGCCAAGATAGCGGCTCTGGGGCCAACGTCCTGACTTTC. Translation gives CASSQDSGSGANVLTF.

This clone was observed once. V and J are TRBV10-3 and TRBJ1-2, with D hard to call. CDR1 and CDR2 (germline): ENHRY, SYGVKD. The V gene lost 2 bases and the J gene lost 0 bases, with 10 bases spanning the gap. The CDR3 consists of 15 residues. The CDR3 bases are TGTGCCATCAGTGAGCCGGGATCATCTAACTATGGCTACACCTTC. Protein product: CAISEPGSSNYGYTF.

This chain connects TRBV28 to TRBJ2-7, with D possibly matching TRBD1 (5 bases). The V gene lost 2 bases and the J gene lost 6 bases, with 8 bases spanning the gap. The CDR3 has 12 amino acids. Germline V gene lookup returns CDR1 MDHEN and CDR2 SYDVKM. The CDR3, as DNA: TGTGCCAGCAGTTTAATAGGGGCCGAGCAGTACTTC. This translates into CASSLIGAEQYF.

The chain has TRBV11-3 and TRBJ2-5; a possible D gene is TRBD2 (5 bases). The V gene lost 6 bases and the J gene lost 2 bases, with 10 bases spanning the gap. The CDR3 contains 13 residues. CDR1 is SGHNT, CDR2 YENEEA, per germline. The CDR3 loop reads CASSPGGQETQYF. In DNA, the CDR3 is TGTGCCAGCAGTCCCGGAGGTCAAGAGACCCAGTACTTC.

This clone was observed a few times. This CDR3 is CASSLEGQGFYNEQFF. DNA of the CDR3: TGTGCCAGCAGCTTAGAGGGACAGGGCTTTTACAATGAGCAGTTCTTC. The rearrangement links TRBV7-2 to TRBJ2-1; 9 nucleotides align to TRBD1. CDR1 and CDR2 from the germline V gene are SGHTA and FQGNSA. J was trimmed by 4 bases and V by 1 base; bases with no gene match: 5. The CDR3 length is 16 residues. Complete variable domain (other parts from reference TRBV7-2 and TRBJ2-1): GAGVSQSPSNKVTEKGKDVELRCDPISGHTALYWYRQSLGQGLEFLIYFQGNSAPDKSGLPSDRFSAERTGGSVSTLTIQRTQQEDSAVYLCASSLEGQGFYNEQFFGPGTRLTVL.

The chain uses TRBV7-9 and TRBJ2-5; no firm D call. In germline, CDR1 is SEHNR, CDR2 FQNEAQ (reference sequence). The CDR3 has 15 residues. Trimming stripped 1 base from V and 5 bases from J, with 14 bases between. CDR3 sequence: CASSLVRLVAETQYF. The CDR3 DNA reads TGTGCCAGCAGCTTAGTCCGCCTAGTGGCCGAGACCCAGTACTTC.

The rearrangement joins TRBV30 to TRBJ2-1; TRBD2 matches at 8 bases. The CDR3 has 13 residues. The V and J ends lost 2 bases and 9 bases, in that order; junction bases with no gene match: 6. Per the germline V gene, CDR1 is GTSNPN and CDR2 is SVGIG (reference sequence). The chain's CDR3 is CAWSRRGDGEQFF. The DNA of the CDR3 is TGTGCCTGGAGTCGGCGGGGGGACGGTGAGCAGTTCTTC.